This is a list of T cell receptor beta chains from one sample in a study of cytomegalovirus exposure and HLA in healthy donors. The assay was immunoSEQ multiplex PCR, and TCRdb's table has in-frame clones only and misses some. The sample lists around 97,000 clones, 81% seen once, with about 4.9% in the top ten. Specimen: PBMCs. Receptors were obtained from a man in his forties in good health and CMV-seropositive. Both conserved end residues are part of each CDR3. D genes are given only for firm matches. Clone size is not always given. Where it is, it says once, few, many or a class for expanded clones.

j_gene,d_gene,abundance,v_gene,CDR3aa,CDR3nt
TRBJ1-4,TRBD1,.,TRBV18,CASSQRTGEKLFF,TGTGCCAGCTCACAACGGACAGGTGAAAAACTGTTTTTT
TRBJ2-1,TRBD2,once,TRBV7-9,CASSLLAGNNEQFF,TGTGCCAGCAGCTTACTAGCGGGGAACAATGAGCAGTTCTTC
TRBJ2-3,TRBD2,.,TRBV28,CASSSLGLAGVTDTQYF,TGTGCCAGCAGTTCTCTCGGACTAGCGGGAGTTACGGATACGCAGTATTTT
TRBJ2-3,TRBD1,.,TRBV10-1,CASSEGGRGDTQYF,TGCGCCAGCAGTGAAGGGGGCAGGGGTGATACGCAGTATTTT
TRBJ1-4,TRBD1,.,TRBV5-6,CASSTTGTGDGEKLFF,TGTGCCAGCAGCACGACCGGGACAGGGGATGGTGAAAAACTGTTTTTT
TRBJ2-7,.,.,TRBV6-4,CASKMELQLYEQYF,TGTGCCAGCAAGATGGAACTACAACTTTACGAGCAGTACTTC
TRBJ2-3,TRBD2,.,TRBV10-1,CASSGFRGRESRDTQYF,TGCGCCAGCAGTGGGTTCCGCGGGCGGGAGAGCAGAGATACGCAGTATTTT
TRBJ2-6,TRBD1,.,TRBV19,CASSIEGAARFGANVLTF,TGTGCCAGTAGTATTGAGGGGGCGGCAAGATTTGGGGCCAACGTCCTGACTTTC
TRBJ2-5,TRBD2,.,TRBV28,CASSPGGNQETQYF,TGTGCCAGCAGCCCCGGGGGGAACCAAGAGACCCAGTACTTC
TRBJ1-6,.,.,TRBV27,CASNQQGYNSPLHF,TGTGCCAGCAACCAACAGGGTTATAATTCACCCCTCCACTTT
TRBJ2-5,TRBD2,.,TRBV2,CASSEEGQSGGDF,TGTGCCAGCAGTGAAGAAGGGCAGTCCGGGGGGGACTTC
TRBJ2-7,TRBD1,few,TRBV4-1,CASSPGQGGDYEQYF,TGCGCCAGCAGCCCGGGACAGGGGGGTGACTACGAGCAGTACTTC
TRBJ1-5,.,.,TRBV30,CAWGQGFRQPQHF,TGTGCCTGGGGTCAGGGGTTCCGTCAGCCCCAGCATTTT
TRBJ1-1,.,.,TRBV5-1,CASRGAVGTEAFF,TGCGCCAGCAGGGGGGCCGTAGGCACTGAAGCTTTCTTT
TRBJ2-7,TRBD2,.,TRBV5-4,CASSLGTSGGPYEQYF,TGTGCCAGCAGCTTGGGGACTAGCGGGGGGCCCTACGAGCAGTACTTC
TRBJ2-5,.,few,TRBV29-1,CSVEAGVSRGQVSQETQYF,TGCAGCGTTGAAGCGGGGGTTTCCCGGGGTCAGGTTTCTCAAGAGACCCAGTACTTC
TRBJ1-2,TRBD1,.,TRBV18,CASSPGQGAVLLYGYTF,TGTGCCAGCTCACCCGGACAGGGGGCTGTCCTCTTATATGGCTACACCTTC
TRBJ2-2,TRBD1,.,TRBV10-3,CASQGVPGELFF,TGTGCCTCACAGGGGGTCCCCGGGGAGCTGTTTTTT
TRBJ1-1,.,.,TRBV18,CASSLQTLPNTEAFF,TGTGCCAGCTCACTACAGACACTTCCTAACACTGAAGCTTTCTTT
TRBJ2-7,TRBD2,.,TRBV30,CAWSPRTSDSYEQYF,TGTGCCTGGAGTCCTCGGACTAGCGACTCCTACGAGCAGTACTTC
TRBJ2-7,TRBD2,.,TRBV7-2,CASSSRTSGGRYEQYF,TGTGCCAGCAGCTCCCGGACTAGCGGGGGGCGATACGAGCAGTACTTC
TRBJ1-4,.,.,TRBV2,CASRQGPLVKLFF,TGTGCCAGCAGGCAGGGCCCCTTGGTAAAACTGTTTTTT
TRBJ2-2,TRBD2,.,TRBV7-8,CASSLDWLAGAGELFF,TGTGCCAGCAGCTTAGATTGGCTAGCGGGAGCCGGGGAGCTGTTTTTT
TRBJ1-5,TRBD1,.,TRBV28,CASSTDRVLQPQHF,TGTGCCAGCAGTACGGACAGGGTTCTTCAGCCCCAGCATTTT
TRBJ1-2,TRBD1,.,TRBV19,CASSMRQGAYGYTF,TGTGCCAGTAGTATGCGACAGGGAGCCTATGGCTACACCTTC
TRBJ1-1,.,.,TRBV2,CASSDESDTEAFF,TGTGCCAGCAGTGACGAGAGTGACACTGAAGCTTTCTTT
TRBJ2-1,TRBD1,.,TRBV6-5,CASSFPGTGYNEQFF,TGTGCCAGCAGTTTTCCAGGGACAGGGTACAATGAGCAGTTCTTC
TRBJ2-5,TRBD1,.,TRBV5-1,CASSLVAGGEETQYF,TGCGCCAGCAGCTTGGTGGCAGGGGGAGAAGAGACCCAGTACTTC
TRBJ2-7,TRBD2,once,TRBV7-8,CASSLAFGGSYEQYF,TGTGCCAGCAGCTTAGCCTTCGGGGGGTCCTACGAGCAGTACTTC
TRBJ2-6,.,.,TRBV10-3,CAISGGTSSGANGLTF,TGTGCCATCAGCGGGGGGACATCCTCTGGGGCCAACGGCCTGACTTTC
TRBJ1-5,.,.,TRBV29-1,CSVGDSFGGQPQHF,TGCAGCGTTGGGGACTCATTCGGGGGTCAGCCCCAGCATTTT
TRBJ1-1,.,.,TRBV7-6,CASSLGQGSSAFF,TGTGCCAGCAGCTTAGGCCAGGGGAGTAGTGCTTTCTTT
TRBJ2-3,TRBD1,.,TRBV29-1,CSVAPGTAYTDTQYF,TGCAGCGTTGCCCCCGGGACAGCATACACAGATACGCAGTATTTT
TRBJ2-1,.,once,TRBV4-1,CASSQAPSLGNEQFF,TGCGCCAGCAGCCAAGCTCCTAGCTTGGGAAATGAGCAGTTCTTC
TRBJ1-1,.,.,TRBV19,CASSMHPTGLNTEAFF,TGTGCCAGTAGTATGCATCCGACAGGTCTGAACACTGAAGCTTTCTTT
TRBJ2-3,TRBD1,.,TRBV5-1,CASSPRTGGTDTQYF,TGCGCCAGCAGCCCTCGGACAGGGGGCACAGATACGCAGTATTTT
TRBJ2-2,TRBD2,.,TRBV4-1,CASSPRTSTGELFF,TGCGCCAGCAGCCCCCGGACTAGCACCGGGGAGCTGTTTTTT